The 29 T cell receptor beta chains below come from one sample, sequenced in a study of vaccination effects on CD4 cells after COVID-19. Upon completion of 10 days in culture, CD4+ T cells were isolated. Each person got two doses of an mRNA SARS-CoV-2 vaccine, BNT162b2 or mRNA-1273. These receptors are not linked to any known antigen. Profiled with immunoSEQ multiplex PCR; TCRdb holds only in-frame clones, not every one. The table lists about 73,000 clones, roughly 73% of them singletons. The sample was CD4+ T cells from PBMCs cultured without peptide, taken after COVID-19 vaccination. These receptors all come from a human donor who received a COVID-19 vaccine.

The gene calls are TRBV2 and TRBJ1-2; D ambiguous. Germline CDR1 is SNHLY and CDR2 is FYNNEI. The CDR3 runs to 13 residues. V was clipped by 7 bases and J by 4 bases, with 13 bases between them. For the CDR3, the DNA is TGTGCCAGCACATACAGCACTATCTATGGCTACACCTTC. Protein: CASTYSTIYGYTF.

This rearrangement joins TRBV7-6 to TRBJ2-1; TRBD2 matches 10 bases. From germline, CDR1 is SGHVS and CDR2 FNYEAQ. V trimming: 1 base; J trimming: 8 bases; junction bases outside the gene matches: 20. This CDR3 has 20 amino acids. For the CDR3, the DNA is TGTGCCAGCAGCTTAGTTAATCCGTTTGGACTAGCGGATAGTAGAGATGAGCAGTTCTTC. The encoded protein is CASSLVNPFGLADSRDEQFF.

J is TRBJ2-2 and V is TRBV18, with 8 bases lining up with TRBD1. The CDR3 runs to 16 residues. CDR1 and CDR2 from the germline V gene are KGHSH and LQKENI. V gave up 4 bases and J gave up 2 bases; unmatched junction bases: 6. The CDR3 coding sequence is TGTGCCAGCTCACAAGACAGGGGTGGAAACACCGGGGAGCTGTTTTTT. This translates into CASSQDRGGNTGELFF. The entire variable domain, with the rest obtained from reference TRBV18 and TRBJ2-2, is as follows: NAGVMQNPRHLVRRRGQEARLRCSPMKGHSHVYWYRQLPEEGLKFMVYLQKENIIDESGMPKERFSAEFPKEGPSILRIQQVVRGDSAAYFCASSQDRGGNTGELFFGEGSRLTVL.

The chain links TRBV7-2 to TRBJ2-5; 12 nucleotides agree with TRBD2. The CDR3 totals 15 residues. With 3 bases clipped from V and 4 bases from J, the junction kept 3 bases outside the gene matches. Germline V gene lookup returns CDR1 SGHTA and CDR2 FQGNSA. This CDR3 reads CASSFRTSGAETQYF. The CDR3 nucleotides are TGTGCCAGCAGCTTCCGGACTAGCGGGGCAGAGACCCAGTACTTC.

The chain uses TRBV2 and TRBJ2-3, with D possibly being TRBD1 (6 bases). The CDR3 extends over 12 amino acids. The germline V gene encodes CDR1 SNHLY and CDR2 FYNNEI. The V and J ends lost 7 bases and 6 bases respectively, with 11 bases between them. The CDR3, as DNA: TGTGCCAGCAACTACAGGGCGGATACGCAGTATTTT. Translating it yields CASNYRADTQYF.

The chain employs TRBV5-1 and TRBJ2-5, with TRBD2 identical over 8 bases. The CDR3 consists of 17 residues. Germline V gives CDR1 SGHRS, CDR2 YFSETQ. V trimming: 0 bases; J trimming: 1 base; junction bases outside the gene matches: 8. CDR3 loop: CASSLVYSGEPQETQYF. The DNA for the CDR3 is TGCGCCAGCAGCTTGGTGTATAGCGGGGAGCCCCAAGAGACCCAGTACTTC.

The V gene is TRBV19, the J gene TRBJ1-1; unclear D gene. Germline values: CDR1 LNHDA, CDR2 SQIVND (reference sequence). CDR3 length: 14 amino acids. The V and J ends lost 2 bases and 2 bases respectively, with 9 bases between them. This CDR3 is CASSISQINTEAFF. CDR3 in DNA: TGTGCCAGTAGTATAAGCCAAATCAACACTGAAGCTTTCTTT.

The V gene is TRBV7-2, the J gene TRBJ1-3; D is unresolved. CDR1 and CDR2 from the germline V gene are SGHTA and FQGNSA. The germline V and J ends were trimmed by 5 bases and 0 bases, with 8 bases remaining between them. The CDR3 totals 14 residues. In DNA, the CDR3 is TGTGCCAGCAGCCGGACCTTCTCTGGAAACACCATATATTTT. The encoded protein is CASSRTFSGNTIYF.

The genes are TRBV9 and TRBJ2-7, with D perhaps TRBD1 (6 bases). The CDR3 loop spans 15 amino acids. CDR1 is SGDLS and CDR2 is YYNGEE in the germline V gene. Trimming took 0 bases from V and 0 from J, leaving 10 bases between them. The CDR3 DNA reads TGTGCCAGCAGCGTAGGCAGGGGCAGCTCCTACGAGCAGTACGTC. It codes for CASSVGRGSSYEQYV.

V gene TRBV6-6 combines with J gene TRBJ2-5; the match to TRBD2 covers 7 bases. Per the germline V gene, CDR1 is MNHNY and CDR2 is SVGAGI (reference sequence). This CDR3 region has 14 residues. The V segment lost 5 bases and the J segment 5 bases; nucleotides outside the gene matches: 8. DNA of the CDR3: TGTGCCAGCAGTCTTCGACTAGCAACGGAGACCCAGTACTTC. It specifies CASSLRLATETQYF.

The DNA for the CDR3 is TGTGCCAGCAGTGAATGGGGGCGGAGCACTGAAGCTTTCTTT. Its protein product is CASSEWGRSTEAFF. The rearrangement joins TRBV2 to TRBJ1-1, with D perhaps TRBD1 (6 bases). Looked up from germline, CDR1 is SNHLY and CDR2 is FYNNEI. This CDR3 has 14 residues. The V end lost 2 bases, the J end lost 4 bases, and 11 bases lay between the germline ends.

V gene TRBV9 combines with J gene TRBJ1-1; D is undetermined. The CDR3 is 15 residues long. The germline CDR1 and CDR2 sequences are SGDLS and YYNGEE. V lost 4 bases and J 2 bases, leaving 15 bases between the germline ends. The CDR3 here is CASSSRQTPNTEAFF. The CDR3 nucleotides read TGTGCCAGCAGCAGCAGACAAACTCCCAACACTGAAGCTTTCTTT. The full variable domain, completed using reference TRBV9 and TRBJ1-1, is DSGVTQTPKHLITATGQRVTLRCSPRSGDLSVYWYQQSLDQGLQFLIQYYNGEERAKGNILERFSAQQFPDLHSELNLSSLELGDSALYFCASSSRQTPNTEAFFGQGTRLTVV.

The genes are TRBV6-4 and TRBJ2-5, with D perhaps given as TRBD1 or TRBD2 (6 bases each). Germline lookup yields CDR1 MRHNA and CDR2 SNTAGT. V lost 11 bases, J lost 5 bases, and 24 bases lay in between. This CDR3 is 15 amino acids long. CDR3 region: CAGISDLRGDETQYF. In DNA, the CDR3 is TGTGCCGGTATCTCCGATCTAAGGGGGGATGAGACCCAGTACTTC.

This clone was seen a handful of times. The chain is built from TRBV30 and TRBJ1-3; TRBD1 matches 8 bases. V dropped 4 bases and J dropped 3; count of bases not matched to a gene: 8. There are 15 residues in the CDR3. From germline, CDR1 is GTSNPN and CDR2 SVGIG (reference sequence). The CDR3, as DNA: TGTGCCTGGACGATCGGACAGGGACGTGGAAACACCATATATTTT. It specifies CAWTIGQGRGNTIYF.

This chain joins TRBV10-1 and TRBJ2-2; D gene unclear. The CDR3 loop spans 18 amino acids. V was trimmed by 4 bases and J by 0 bases, leaving 18 bases between them. Germline CDR1 reads WNHNN; CDR2 reads SYGVQD (reference sequence). This CDR3 reads CASSGSQRPRPNTGELFF. CDR3 nucleotides: TGCGCCAGCAGTGGAAGTCAACGTCCCAGGCCGAACACCGGGGAGCTGTTTTTT.

This clone was counted between two and nine times. The gene calls are TRBV24-1 and TRBJ1-6; D is unresolved. Germline assignment: CDR1 KGHDR and CDR2 SFDVKD. Trimming took 7 bases from V and 0 from J, leaving 12 bases between them. There are 16 residues in the CDR3. The CDR3 loop is CATRWHRSSYNSPLHF. The CDR3 nucleotides are TGTGCCACCAGATGGCATAGAAGCTCCTATAATTCACCCCTCCACTTT.

This clone was detected only a few times. The chain is built from TRBV19 and TRBJ1-2; tentatively, D is TRBD1 (6 bases). CDR1 is LNHDA and CDR2 is SQIVND in the germline V gene (reference sequence). The germline V and J ends were trimmed by 5 bases and 5 bases, with 12 bases remaining between them. The CDR3 spans 13 residues. This CDR3 reads CASSEQGTYGYTF. The CDR3 DNA sequence: TGTGCCAGTAGTGAACAGGGTACTTATGGCTACACCTTC.

CDR3 DNA: TGTGCCAGCAGCTTAGGAGGGTTGTACAATGAGCAGTTCTTC. This gives the protein CASSLGGLYNEQFF. The rearrangement links TRBV7-2 to TRBJ2-1; D perhaps matches TRBD2 (5 bases). Germline V gene lookup returns CDR1 SGHTA and CDR2 FQGNSA. The CDR3 totals 14 residues. V lost 1 base to trimming and J lost 4 bases, with 8 bases between them.

The rearrangement joins TRBV9 to TRBJ2-3; D not resolved. Germline loops: CDR1 SGDLS, CDR2 YYNGEE. The CDR3 contains 12 residues. The V gene lost 3 bases and the J gene lost 2 bases, with 4 bases spanning the gap. The CDR3: CASSAITDTQYF. The CDR3 region has the DNA TGTGCCAGCAGCGCGATCACAGATACGCAGTATTTT.

This clone appeared a few times. This chain links TRBV18 with TRBJ1-2; no clear D gene. This CDR3 has 12 residues. CDR1 is KGHSH, CDR2 LQKENI, per germline. Trimming took 3 bases from V and 1 from J, leaving 3 bases between them. CDR3 in amino acids: CASSPGNYGYTF. For the CDR3, the DNA is TGTGCCAGCTCACCGGGTAACTATGGCTACACCTTC.

The chain combines TRBV5-5 with TRBJ1-2; D not certain. The germline gives CDR1 SGHKS, CDR2 YYEKEE (reference sequence). V was clipped by 2 bases and J by 4 bases, with 12 bases between them. This CDR3 contains 14 residues. As DNA, the CDR3 is TGTGCCAGCAGCTTCTGGGAAGTGGGCTATGGCTACACCTTC. Translated: CASSFWEVGYGYTF.

CDR3 DNA: TGTGCCTGGAGTCCGCCAAGACAGGGGAATATTAACACCATATATTTT. This encodes CAWSPPRQGNINTIYF. The chain uses TRBV30 and TRBJ1-3; 8 nucleotides line up with TRBD1. The CDR3 is 16 amino acids. Germline lookup yields CDR1 GTSNPN and CDR2 SVGIG (reference sequence). After removal of 2 bases from V and 7 bases from J, the junction contained 13 bases not matched to a gene.

This clone has only a few counts. The chain joins TRBV6-6 to TRBJ1-6; 8 bases line up with TRBD1. J was trimmed by 7 bases and V by 4 bases; bases with no gene match: 6. The CDR3 sequence is 15 residues long. Germline V gene lookup returns CDR1 MNHNY and CDR2 SVGAGI (reference sequence). The CDR3 coding sequence is TGTGCCAGCAGTTCGCAGGGGGCGGGGAATTCACCCCTCCACTTT. Its protein product is CASSSQGAGNSPLHF.

The genes are TRBV9 and TRBJ2-5; the D gene could be TRBD1 or TRBD2 (5 bases each). Germline CDR1 reads SGDLS; CDR2 reads YYNGEE. CDR3 length equals 16 residues. Between the trimmed V and J ends, which lost 1 base and 2 bases, there was a span of 15 bases. The chain's CDR3 is CASSVRGTQHQETQYF. The CDR3 DNA sequence: TGTGCCAGCAGCGTAAGAGGGACGCAGCATCAAGAGACCCAGTACTTC.

This clone was recorded a few times. The rearrangement joins TRBV30 to TRBJ1-5; weak D call: TRBD1 (5 bases). Per the germline V gene, CDR1 is GTSNPN and CDR2 is SVGIG (reference sequence). Between the trimmed V and J ends, which lost 5 bases and 3 bases, there was a span of 11 bases. CDR3 size: 13 residues. Here the CDR3 reads CAWSGRNNQPQHF. The CDR3 region has the DNA TGTGCCTGGTCGGGACGGAACAATCAGCCCCAGCATTTT.

This chain uses TRBV6-4 with TRBJ1-5; 8 bases line up with TRBD1. Germline V gene lookup returns CDR1 MRHNA and CDR2 SNTAGT. V lost 4 bases to trimming and J lost 2 bases; unmatched junction nucleotides: 16. The CDR3 loop spans 19 amino acids. CDR3 region: CASSVLKVSGGKGNQPQHF. The CDR3 coding sequence is TGTGCCAGCAGTGTTTTAAAGGTATCAGGGGGCAAAGGCAATCAGCCCCAGCATTTT.

This rearrangement joins TRBV12-3 or TRBV12-4 to TRBJ1-2; 7 bases fit TRBD1. The CDR3 is made up of 12 amino acids. V was pared by 6 bases and J by 6 bases, with 4 bases of the junction left unmatched. The CDR3 bases are TGTGCCAGCAGCCAGGGGGGGAATGGCTACACCTTC. Its protein product is CASSQGGNGYTF.

The gene calls are TRBV5-1 and TRBJ2-1; 9 bases match TRBD2. Per the germline V gene, CDR1 is SGHRS and CDR2 is YFSETQ. This CDR3 contains 18 residues. Germline trimming cut 0 bases from V and 7 bases from J; bases unmatched to any gene: 14. CDR3 nucleotide sequence: TGCGCCAGCAGCTTGGAACCCCCTGGCGGGGGGGCCAAGAATGAGCAGTTCTTC. It translates to CASSLEPPGGGAKNEQFF. The variable domain in full, with the rest retrieved from reference TRBV5-1 and TRBJ2-1, is KAGVTQTPRYLIKTRGQQVTLSCSPISGHRSVSWYQQTPGQGLQFLFEYFSETQRNKGNFPGRFSGRQFSNSRSEMNVSTLELGDSALYLCASSLEPPGGGAKNEQFFGPGTRLTVL.

V usage is TRBV5-1 and J usage is TRBJ2-5, with a tentative D call TRBD1 (6 bases). Germline CDR1 is SGHRS and CDR2 is YFSETQ. Deletions cut 0 bases from V and 3 bases from J, with 9 bases between. This CDR3 contains 14 residues. The CDR3 here is CASSLEGGEETQYF. CDR3 bases: TGCGCCAGCAGCTTGGAAGGGGGAGAAGAGACCCAGTACTTC. Based on the CDR3 plus reference TRBV5-1 and TRBJ2-5, the full variable domain is KAGVTQTPRYLIKTRGQQVTLSCSPISGHRSVSWYQQTPGQGLQFLFEYFSETQRNKGNFPGRFSGRQFSNSRSEMNVSTLELGDSALYLCASSLEGGEETQYFGPGTRLLVL.